This is a list of T cell receptor beta chains from one sample in a study of T cells in Graves' hyperthyroidism and ophthalmopathy. TCRdb fed the multiplex PCR reads into MiXCR, producing one record per CDR3 protein. The sample includes roughly 720,000 distinct CDR3 sequences, 17% seen only once; the top ten take 15% to 18%. The sample taken for sequencing was blood. These receptors were collected from a man between 50 and 59 years old with Graves' hyperthyroidism. CDR3s include the opening cysteine and the closing phenylalanine or tryptophan. D genes are given only for firm matches. Clone sizes are given selectively: once, few, many, or a class where the clone is expanded.

clone_size,j_call,v_call,d_call,cdr3_aa,cdr3_nt
.,TRBJ2-3,TRBV4-2,.,CASSQEGRGADTQYF,TGTGCCAGCAGCCAAGAAGGACGAGGCGCAGATACGCAGTATTTT
many,TRBJ2-7,TRBV6-2/TRBV6-3,TRBD2,CASIPLGSGRSGEQYF,TGTGCCAGCATCCCCCTCGGTAGCGGGAGAAGTGGCGAGCAGTACTTC
.,TRBJ1-2,TRBV6-1,.,CASGRTGNYGYTF,TGTGCCAGCGGCAGGACCGGTAACTATGGCTACACCTTC
few,TRBJ2-2,TRBV30,TRBD2,CAWSVTSGRAYTGELFF,TGTGCCTGGAGTGTAACTAGCGGGAGGGCCTATACCGGGGAGCTGTTTTTT
.,TRBJ2-1,TRBV28,TRBD2,CASSYSPGVAGDGTEQFF,TGTGCCAGCAGCTACTCCCCTGGGGTAGCGGGAGATGGGACTGAGCAGTTCTTC
many,TRBJ2-1,TRBV5-6,.,CASSFYSLATYNEQFF,TGTGCCAGCAGCTTTTATAGTCTAGCCACCTACAATGAGCAGTTCTTC
.,TRBJ1-2,TRBV12-5,.,CASGLEGLRRYTF,TGTGCTAGTGGTTTGGAGGGGCTTCGTCGCTACACCTTC
many,TRBJ2-7,TRBV7-9,.,CASSSGQNTYEQYF,TGTGCCAGCAGCTCCGGACAGAATACCTACGAGCAGTACTTC
many,TRBJ2-1,TRBV20-1,TRBD1,CSARRQGVYNEQFF,TGCAGTGCTAGAAGACAGGGCGTCTACAATGAGCAGTTCTTC
few,TRBJ2-7,TRBV9,.,CASSELGGEQYF,TGTGCCAGCAGCGAGTTGGGGGGCGAGCAGTACTTC
.,TRBJ1-2,TRBV7-2,TRBD1,CASSPRTGGPYGYTF,TGTGCCAGCAGCCCGCGGACAGGGGGTCCCTATGGCTACACCTTC
many,TRBJ2-1,TRBV2,TRBD2,CASSPSGVNNEQFF,TGTGCCAGCAGCCCTAGCGGGGTCAACAATGAGCAGTTCTTC
many,TRBJ1-1,TRBV5-1,.,CASSLMGETEAFF,TGCGCCAGCAGCTTGATGGGCGAGACTGAAGCTTTCTTT
many,TRBJ2-1,TRBV7-2,TRBD2,CASSSRLAEGNEQFF,TGTGCCAGCAGCTCGAGACTAGCGGAGGGCAATGAGCAGTTCTTC
.,TRBJ1-3,TRBV29-1,.,CSVGVGNTIYF,TGCAGCGTGGGGGTGGGAAACACCATATATTTT
many,TRBJ1-1,TRBV30,.,CAWSYDSEAFF,TGTGCCTGGAGTTACGACAGTGAAGCTTTCTTT
many,TRBJ1-2,TRBV10-3,.,CAISEDSLNYGYTF,TGTGCCATCAGTGAAGACAGTCTGAACTATGGCTACACCTTC
few,TRBJ2-1,TRBV3-1,TRBD2,CASSPSGGGSLLQFF,TGTGCCAGCAGCCCTTCGGGAGGGGGGAGTTTGTTGCAGTTCTTC
.,TRBJ1-5,TRBV20-1,TRBD1,CSASTDRQGQPQHF,TGCAGTGCTAGTACGGACAGGCAGGGTCAGCCCCAGCATTTT
many,TRBJ2-2,TRBV10-3,TRBD2,CAISGLAEVNTGELFF,TGTGCCATCAGTGGACTAGCGGAAGTGAACACCGGGGAGCTGTTTTTT
few,TRBJ2-1,TRBV20-1,TRBD2,CSARTSGMGSYNEQFF,TGCAGTGCTAGGACTAGCGGGATGGGCTCCTACAATGAGCAGTTCTTC